The 10 T cell receptor beta chains below were found in one sample sequenced in a study of monozygotic twins with inflammatory bowel disease. TCRdb processed the 5' RACE reads again and assigns one entry to each CDR3 protein, with no DNA. Recorded here are approximately 400,000 distinct CDR3 sequences; the top ten clones represent more than 2%. Material for sequencing was blood. The receptor source for this set is a human donor with ulcerative colitis or Crohn's disease, or a healthy co-twin of an affected twin (not recorded which).

The chain joins TRBV11-2 to TRBJ2-1; with no DNA, the TCRdb D assignment of TRBD2 cannot be verified. Germline V gene lookup returns CDR1 SGHAT and CDR2 FQNNGV. The CDR3 covers 16 residues. The CDR3: CASSLVGLAGANEQFF.

The CDR3 sequence is CAISGAGADYEQYF. The genes are TRBV10-3 and TRBJ2-7; TCRdb picks TRBD2, but there is no DNA to check that call. Germline values: CDR1 ENHRY, CDR2 SYGVKD. The CDR3 contains 14 residues.

The V call is TRBV6-1, the J call TRBJ2-7; TCRdb designates TRBD2, a call that cannot be tested without DNA. Germline-derived CDR1 and CDR2 are MNHNS and SASEGT. The CDR3 is 15 amino acids. The CDR3 spells CASADPGLSVYEQYF.

The J gene is TRBJ2-1, the V gene TRBV29-1. The CDR3 consists of 14 residues. Germline V gene lookup returns CDR1 SQVTM and CDR2 ANQGSEA. The CDR3 sequence: CSVEGTGSYNEQFF.

The chain has TRBV6-2 or TRBV6-3 and TRBJ2-1; TCRdb calls TRBD1, which cannot be checked without DNA. CDR1 is MNHEY, CDR2 SVGEGT, per germline. The CDR3 is 14 amino acids. CDR3 residues: CASSPPGQLDEQFF.

The chain employs TRBV11-2 and TRBJ2-2; TCRdb's D call of TRBD2 is untestable without DNA. The CDR3 length is 11 residues. The germline gives CDR1 SGHAT, CDR2 FQNNGV. The CDR3 sequence: CASSPAAELFF.

The rearrangement links TRBV6-1 to TRBJ2-2. Germline CDR1 reads MNHNS; CDR2 reads SASEGT. The CDR3 covers 13 residues. CDR3 sequence reads: CASGEGVTGVLFF.

The V gene is TRBV20-1, the J gene TRBJ2-6; TCRdb's D gene call, TRBD1, goes unchecked for lack of DNA. This CDR3 comprises 14 residues. CDR1 and CDR2 (germline): DFQATT, SNEGSKA (reference sequence). Here the CDR3 reads CSAGTPSGANVLTF.

The V and J genes are TRBV2 and TRBJ1-1; TCRdb gives TRBD1 as the D gene, but with no DNA this cannot be confirmed. CDR1 is SNHLY, CDR2 FYNNEI, per germline. The CDR3 runs to 13 residues. CDR3 amino acids: CASSRSSLRGAFF.

The CDR3 sequence is CASRQGTGGFSYNSPLHF. This chain links TRBV28 with TRBJ1-6; TCRdb gives TRBD1 as the D gene, but with no DNA this cannot be confirmed. The CDR3 totals 18 residues. Germline CDR1 and CDR2: MDHEN and SYDVKM.